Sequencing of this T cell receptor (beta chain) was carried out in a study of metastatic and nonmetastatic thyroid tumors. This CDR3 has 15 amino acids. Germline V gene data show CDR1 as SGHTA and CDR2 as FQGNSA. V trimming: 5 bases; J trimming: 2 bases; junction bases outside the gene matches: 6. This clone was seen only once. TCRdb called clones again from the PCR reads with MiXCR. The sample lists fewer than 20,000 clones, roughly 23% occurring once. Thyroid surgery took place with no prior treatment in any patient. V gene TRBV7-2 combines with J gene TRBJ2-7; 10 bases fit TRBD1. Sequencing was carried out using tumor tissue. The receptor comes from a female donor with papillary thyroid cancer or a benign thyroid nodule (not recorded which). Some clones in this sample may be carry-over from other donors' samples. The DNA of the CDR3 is TGTGCCAGCAGCGGCCCTGGGACAGGGGCCTACGAGCAGTACTTC. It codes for CASSGPGTGAYEQYF.